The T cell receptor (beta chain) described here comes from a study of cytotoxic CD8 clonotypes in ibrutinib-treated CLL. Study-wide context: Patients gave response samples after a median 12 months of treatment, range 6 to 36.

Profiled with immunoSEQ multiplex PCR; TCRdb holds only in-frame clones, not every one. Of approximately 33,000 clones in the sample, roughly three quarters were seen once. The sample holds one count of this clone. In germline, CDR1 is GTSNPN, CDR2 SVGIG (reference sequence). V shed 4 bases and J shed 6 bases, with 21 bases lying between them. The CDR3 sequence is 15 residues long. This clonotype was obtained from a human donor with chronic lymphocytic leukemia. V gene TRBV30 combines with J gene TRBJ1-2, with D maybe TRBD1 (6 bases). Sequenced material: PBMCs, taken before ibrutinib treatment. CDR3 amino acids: CAWNDGQRRLDGYTF. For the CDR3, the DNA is TGTGCCTGGAATGATGGACAGAGGCGGTTGGATGGCTACACCTTC.